The entry below gives a single TCR beta chain sequence along with its context. Its cognate antigen is unknown. The sample contains more than one DNA sequence encoding this CDR3. Every immunoSEQ plate was one replicate of a subset's evenly spread DNA. The assay was immunoSEQ multiplex PCR, and TCRdb's table has in-frame clones only and misses some. This sample has about 460,000 clones, with about 74% found just once. The entry originates in a study of shared clonotypes between healthy human individuals. Study at large: Those who served as donors were a couple of women and three men between the ages of 18 and 49.

Study results and caveats: A small donor pool kept down the genetic and exposure-history diversity that was represented.

After removal of 2 bases from V and 5 bases from J, the junction contained 7 bases not matched to a gene. CDR1 and CDR2 (germline): SGHTA, FQGTGA. CDR3 length: 15 residues. The chain carries TRBV7-3 and TRBJ2-5; 8 nucleotides agree with TRBD2. This clonotype originated in a woman aged 40 to 50 in good health. Some clones in this sample may be carry-over from other donors' samples. What was sequenced was PBMCs. The CDR3 spells CASSLRAGGGETQYF. CDR3 coding DNA: TGTGCCAGCAGCTTACGTGCGGGAGGAGGGGAGACCCAGTACTTC.